The T cell receptor (beta chain) described here comes from a study of CD8 T cells in ankylosing spondylitis. Study-wide points: In reactive arthritis synovial fluid and blood, some motif variants had been reported before. Made up of eight highly homologous variants, a TCR beta motif appeared characteristic of ankylosing spondylitis blood. Researchers reportedly found disease-linked clones significantly enriched in matched ankylosing spondylitis synovial fluid.

This clonotype has at least ten counts. No antigen is known for it. V was shortened by 2 bases and J by 4 bases, with 12 bases between the two germline ends. The CDR3 totals 14 residues. CDR1 is SGHVS, CDR2 FQNEAQ, per germline. Molecular-barcoded quantitative 5'-RACE produced these TCR beta libraries. TCRdb re-called the 5' RACE reads with MiXCR, one entry per CDR3 protein. The sample comprises about 92,000 distinct CDR3 sequences, about 9% of which are singletons, and over 4.5% rests with the top ten. This receptor was identified in a male donor with ankylosing spondylitis or in good health (not recorded which). The sequenced material came from blood, either unsorted or a sorted T cell fraction (not recorded which). The chain uses TRBV7-8 and TRBJ2-7; tentatively, D is TRBD1 (6 bases). This CDR3 reads CASSLTDRRYEQYF. In DNA form, the CDR3 reads TGTGCCAGCAGCTTAACAGACAGGCGGTACGAGCAGTACTTC.